The clone carrying this T cell receptor (beta chain) was seen a few times. Its target is not known. The germline V gene has CDR1 GTSNPN and CDR2 SVGIG (reference sequence). The CDR3 sequence is 15 residues long. V was cut by 0 bases and J by 4 bases, with 13 bases left in between. This entry is derived from a study of beta chain features in type 1 diabetes. The isolated RNA, all of it, was reverse transcribed, so expressed TCRB transcripts were what got sequenced. Repertoires were generated with immunoSEQ multiplex PCR, while TCRdb's copy carries only in-frame clones and drops some. The sample includes some 330,000 clones, about 10% seen only once; the top ten take more than 0.015%. Whole-study findings and limits: In all four CD4+ subsets, TCRB CDR3 length was significantly, moderately reduced in type 1 diabetes.

The chain has TRBV30 and TRBJ1-5, with no clear D. Source material: naive CD4+ T cells from blood. The TCR originated in a woman aged 25 to 39 in good health. CDR3 protein: CAWSVSRILNQPQHF. The CDR3 DNA reads as TGTGCCTGGAGTGTATCCAGAATATTAAATCAGCCCCAGCATTTT.